This TCR beta chain was recorded in a study of T cell responses to AZD1222 COVID-19 vaccine. Study observations and caveats: Spike-specific TCR breadth and depth grew following two AZD1222 doses.

Clones were sequenced by immunoSEQ multiplex PCR, and TCRdb holds only the in-frame ones, with some missing. This sample yields under 140,000 clones, of which approximately 94% are seen a single time; roughly 3.1% belongs to the top ten. On this clone: Its antigen is undetermined.

V dropped 5 bases and J dropped 6; count of bases not matched to a gene: 8. Germline CDR1 and CDR2: LGHDT and YNNKEL (reference sequence). CDR3 size: 14 residues. The genes are TRBV3-1 (or the pseudogene TRBV3-2) and TRBJ2-7, with TRBD1 matching 9 bases. The sample in question was peripheral blood, obtained 28 days after the second AZD1222 dose. The receptor comes from an adult who received the AZD1222 COVID-19 vaccine. CDR3 sequence: CASSFSGTGFEQYF. The DNA for the CDR3 is TGTGCCAGCAGCTTTTCCGGGACAGGGTTCGAGCAGTACTTC.